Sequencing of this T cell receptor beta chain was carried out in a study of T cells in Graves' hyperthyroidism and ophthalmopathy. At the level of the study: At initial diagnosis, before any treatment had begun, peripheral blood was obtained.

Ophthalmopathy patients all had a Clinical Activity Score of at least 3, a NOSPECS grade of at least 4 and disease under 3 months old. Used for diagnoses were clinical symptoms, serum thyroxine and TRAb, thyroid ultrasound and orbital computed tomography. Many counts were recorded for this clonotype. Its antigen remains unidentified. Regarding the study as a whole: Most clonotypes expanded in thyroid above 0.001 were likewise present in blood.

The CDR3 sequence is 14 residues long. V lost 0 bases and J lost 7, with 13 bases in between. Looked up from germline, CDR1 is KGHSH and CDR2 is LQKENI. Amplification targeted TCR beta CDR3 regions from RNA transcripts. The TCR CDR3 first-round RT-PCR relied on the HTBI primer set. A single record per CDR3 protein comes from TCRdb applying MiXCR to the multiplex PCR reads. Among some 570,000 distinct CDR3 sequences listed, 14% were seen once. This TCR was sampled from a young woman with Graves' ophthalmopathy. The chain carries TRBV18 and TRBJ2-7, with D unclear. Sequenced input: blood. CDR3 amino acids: CASSPPSTLREQYF. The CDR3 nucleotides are TGTGCCAGCTCACCACCTTCGACGCTACGAGAGCAGTACTTC.